This T cell receptor beta chain was identified during a study of CD8 T cells in Susac syndrome. This clonotype was picked up a small number of times. What it recognizes is unknown. RNA, at about 0.45 to 1 ug, was reverse transcribed with random hexamers. Multiplex PCR with immunoSEQ amplified the TCR beta CDR3 across 54 Vbeta and 13 Jbeta. TCRdb processed the immunoSEQ multiplex PCR reads anew with MiXCR; each CDR3 protein has one entry. The table shows fewer than 150,000 distinct CDR3 sequences, with 90% to 95% occurring only once. General observations from the study: The study recognized that its TCR sequencing and HLA analysis covered a relatively small number of individuals.

CD8+ and CD4+ T cells from blood underwent TCR beta sequencing, which was carried out in a high-throughput format. The study used healthy donors as controls matched for age and sex. CDR1 is MNHEY, CDR2 SVGAGI, per germline. CDR3 size: 15 residues. V lost 2 bases, J lost 7 bases, and 6 bases stayed unmatched. The sample comprised CD8+ T cells from PBMCs. The sequence was collected from a human donor in good health. V is TRBV6-5 and J is TRBJ2-1; 9 nucleotides match TRBD2. The CDR3 DNA reads TGTGCCAGCAGTTACGGGCTAGCGGGATATAATGAGCAGTTCTTC. This sequence encodes CASSYGLAGYNEQFF.